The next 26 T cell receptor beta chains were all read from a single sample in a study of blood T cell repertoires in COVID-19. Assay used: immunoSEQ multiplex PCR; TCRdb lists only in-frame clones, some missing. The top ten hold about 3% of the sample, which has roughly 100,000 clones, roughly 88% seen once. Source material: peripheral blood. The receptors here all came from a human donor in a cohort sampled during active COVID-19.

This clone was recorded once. The CDR3 sequence: CATSRYGPAQGAGTDTQYF. CDR3 bases: TGTGCCACCAGCAGATATGGTCCAGCACAGGGGGCCGGCACAGATACGCAGTATTTT. The chain couples TRBV15 to TRBJ2-3; 9 bases fit TRBD1. CDR1 and CDR2 (germline): LNHNV, YYDKDF (reference sequence). This CDR3 comprises 19 residues. Trimming cost V 2 bases and J 1 base; bases outside gene matches: 13.

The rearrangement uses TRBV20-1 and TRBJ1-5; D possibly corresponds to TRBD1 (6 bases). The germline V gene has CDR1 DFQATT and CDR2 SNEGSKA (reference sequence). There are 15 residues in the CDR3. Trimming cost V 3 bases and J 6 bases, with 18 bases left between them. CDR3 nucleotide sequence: TGCAGTGCTAGTGTTGGGGGGGAACAGGGTCAGCCCCAGCATTTT. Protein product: CSASVGGEQGQPQHF.

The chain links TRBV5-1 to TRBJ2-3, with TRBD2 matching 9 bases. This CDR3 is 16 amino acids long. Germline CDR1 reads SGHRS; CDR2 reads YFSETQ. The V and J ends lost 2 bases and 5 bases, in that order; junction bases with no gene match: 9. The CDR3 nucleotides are TGCGCCAGCAGCTTAGACCTAGCGGGGCCGGGAGATACGCAGTATTTT. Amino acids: CASSLDLAGPGDTQYF.

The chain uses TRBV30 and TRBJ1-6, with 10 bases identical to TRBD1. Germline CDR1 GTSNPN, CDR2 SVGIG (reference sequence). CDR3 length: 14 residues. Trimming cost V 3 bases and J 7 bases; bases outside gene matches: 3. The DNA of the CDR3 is TGTGCCTGGAGGACGGACAGGGGGAATTCACCCCTCCACTTT. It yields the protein CAWRTDRGNSPLHF.

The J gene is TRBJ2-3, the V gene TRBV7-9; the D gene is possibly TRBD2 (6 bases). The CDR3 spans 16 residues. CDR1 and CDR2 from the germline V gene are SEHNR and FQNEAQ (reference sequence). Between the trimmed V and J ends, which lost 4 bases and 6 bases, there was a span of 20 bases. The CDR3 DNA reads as TGTGCCAGCAGCTCACCGTGGGGGGTCAGTGATGATACGCAGTATTTT. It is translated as CASSSPWGVSDDTQYF.

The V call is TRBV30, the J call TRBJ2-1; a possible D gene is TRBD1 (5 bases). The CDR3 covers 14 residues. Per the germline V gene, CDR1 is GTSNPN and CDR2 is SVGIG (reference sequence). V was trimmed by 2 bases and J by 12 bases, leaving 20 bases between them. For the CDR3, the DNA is TGTGCCTGGAGTCGAGGTCTACAGGAGTACTTGCAGTTCTTC. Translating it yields CAWSRGLQEYLQFF.

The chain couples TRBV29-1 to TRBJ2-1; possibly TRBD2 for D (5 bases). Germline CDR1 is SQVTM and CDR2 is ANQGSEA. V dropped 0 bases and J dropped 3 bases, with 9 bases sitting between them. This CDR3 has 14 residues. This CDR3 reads CSVEDPAGYNEQFF. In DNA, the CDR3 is TGCAGCGTTGAAGACCCCGCGGGCTACAATGAGCAGTTCTTC.

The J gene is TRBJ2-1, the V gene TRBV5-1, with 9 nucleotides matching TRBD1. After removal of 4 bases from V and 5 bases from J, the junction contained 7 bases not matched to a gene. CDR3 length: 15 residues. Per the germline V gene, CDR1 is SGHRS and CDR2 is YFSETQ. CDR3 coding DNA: TGCGCCAGCAGCACGGGACAGGGAAGGCACAATGAGCAGTTCTTC. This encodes CASSTGQGRHNEQFF.

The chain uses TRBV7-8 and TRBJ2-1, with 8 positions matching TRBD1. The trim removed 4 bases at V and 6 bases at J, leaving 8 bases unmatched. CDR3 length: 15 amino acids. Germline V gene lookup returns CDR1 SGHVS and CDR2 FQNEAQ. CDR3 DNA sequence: TGTGCCAGCAGCTCATGGACAGGGTATGTCAATGAGCAGTTCTTC. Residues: CASSSWTGYVNEQFF.

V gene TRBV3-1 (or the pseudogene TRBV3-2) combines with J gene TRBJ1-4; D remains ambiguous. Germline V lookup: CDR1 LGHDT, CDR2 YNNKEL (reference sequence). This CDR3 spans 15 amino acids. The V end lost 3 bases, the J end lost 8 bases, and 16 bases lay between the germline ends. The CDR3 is CASSHLSPREEKLFF. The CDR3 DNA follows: TGTGCCAGCAGCCACCTCAGCCCCCGGGAAGAAAAACTGTTTTTT.

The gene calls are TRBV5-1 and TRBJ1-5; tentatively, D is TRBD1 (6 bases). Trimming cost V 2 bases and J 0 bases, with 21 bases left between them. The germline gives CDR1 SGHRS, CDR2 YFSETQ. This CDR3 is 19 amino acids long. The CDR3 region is CASSFFFGTQRVSNQPQHF. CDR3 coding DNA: TGCGCCAGCAGCTTCTTTTTTGGGACACAGAGGGTTAGCAATCAGCCCCAGCATTTT.

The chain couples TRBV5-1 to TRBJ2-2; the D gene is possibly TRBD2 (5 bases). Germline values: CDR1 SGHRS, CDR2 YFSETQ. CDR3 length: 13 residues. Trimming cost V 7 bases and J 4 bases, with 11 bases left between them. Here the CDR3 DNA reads TGCGCCAGCGAGGGCTACAGCACCGGGGAGCTGTTTTTT. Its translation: CASEGYSTGELFF.

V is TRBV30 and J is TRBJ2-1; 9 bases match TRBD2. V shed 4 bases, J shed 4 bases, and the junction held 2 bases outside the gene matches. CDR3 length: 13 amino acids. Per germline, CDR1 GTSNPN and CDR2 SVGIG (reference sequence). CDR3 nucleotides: TGTGCCTGGATTCTAGCGGGATACAATGAGCAGTTCTTC. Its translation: CAWILAGYNEQFF.

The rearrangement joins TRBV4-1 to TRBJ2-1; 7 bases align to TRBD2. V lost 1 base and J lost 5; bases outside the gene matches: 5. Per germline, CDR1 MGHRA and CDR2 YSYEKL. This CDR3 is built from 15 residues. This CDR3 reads CASSQVGGRHNEQFF. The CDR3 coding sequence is TGCGCCAGCAGCCAAGTGGGAGGGCGCCACAATGAGCAGTTCTTC.

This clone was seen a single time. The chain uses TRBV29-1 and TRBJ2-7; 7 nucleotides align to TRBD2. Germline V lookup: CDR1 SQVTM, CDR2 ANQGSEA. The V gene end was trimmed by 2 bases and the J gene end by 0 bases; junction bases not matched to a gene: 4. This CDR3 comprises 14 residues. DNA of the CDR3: TGCAGCGTTGAAAGTCAGCGGGGCTCCTACGAGCAGTACTTC. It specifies CSVESQRGSYEQYF.

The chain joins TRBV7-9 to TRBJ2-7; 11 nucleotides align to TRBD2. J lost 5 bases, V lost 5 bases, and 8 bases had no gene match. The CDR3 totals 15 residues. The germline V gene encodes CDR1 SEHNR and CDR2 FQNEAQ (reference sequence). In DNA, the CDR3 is TGTGCCAGCAGCCCTCGTCTAGCGGGAGGACACGAGCAGTACTTC. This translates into CASSPRLAGGHEQYF.

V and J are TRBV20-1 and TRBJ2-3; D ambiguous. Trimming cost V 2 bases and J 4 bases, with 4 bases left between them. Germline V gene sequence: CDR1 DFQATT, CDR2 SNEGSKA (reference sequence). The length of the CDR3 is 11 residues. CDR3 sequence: CSARTADTQYF. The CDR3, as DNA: TGCAGTGCTAGAACGGCAGATACGCAGTATTTT.

CDR3 in amino acids: CASSLGGPNNYGYTF. The CDR3 nucleotides are TGTGCCAGCAGCTTGGGTGGGCCGAACAACTATGGCTACACCTTC. The gene calls are TRBV5-5 and TRBJ1-2; D is ambiguous. The CDR3 consists of 15 residues. The V and J ends lost 0 bases and 2 bases respectively, with 11 bases between them. Germline V gives CDR1 SGHKS, CDR2 YYEKEE (reference sequence).

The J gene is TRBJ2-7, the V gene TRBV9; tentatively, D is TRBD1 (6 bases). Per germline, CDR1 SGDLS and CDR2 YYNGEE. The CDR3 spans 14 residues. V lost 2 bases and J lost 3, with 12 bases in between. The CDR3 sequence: CASSVRGQSYEQYF. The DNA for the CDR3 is TGTGCCAGCAGCGTGAGAGGACAGAGCTACGAGCAGTACTTC.

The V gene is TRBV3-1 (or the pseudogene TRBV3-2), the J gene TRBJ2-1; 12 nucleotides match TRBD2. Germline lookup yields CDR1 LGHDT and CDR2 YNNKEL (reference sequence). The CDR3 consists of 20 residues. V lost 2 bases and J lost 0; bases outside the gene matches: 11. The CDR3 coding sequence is TGTGCCAGCAGCCAATGGAGACGGACTAGCGGGACTCTCTCCTACAATGAGCAGTTCTTC. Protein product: CASSQWRRTSGTLSYNEQFF.

The CDR3 sequence: CASSHRDTNSYEQYF. The CDR3 region has the DNA TGCGCCAGCAGCCACCGGGACACCAACTCCTACGAGCAGTACTTC. The chain combines TRBV4-1 with TRBJ2-7, with D perhaps matching TRBD1 (6 bases). V lost 3 bases and J 0 bases, leaving 12 bases between the germline ends. The germline gives CDR1 MGHRA, CDR2 YSYEKL. This CDR3 is 15 amino acids long.

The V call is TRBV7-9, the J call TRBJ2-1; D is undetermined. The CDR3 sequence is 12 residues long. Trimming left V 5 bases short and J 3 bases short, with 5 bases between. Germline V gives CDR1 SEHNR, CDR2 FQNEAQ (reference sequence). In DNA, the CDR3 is TGTGCCAGCAGCCCTAGCTACAATGAGCAGTTCTTC. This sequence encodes CASSPSYNEQFF.

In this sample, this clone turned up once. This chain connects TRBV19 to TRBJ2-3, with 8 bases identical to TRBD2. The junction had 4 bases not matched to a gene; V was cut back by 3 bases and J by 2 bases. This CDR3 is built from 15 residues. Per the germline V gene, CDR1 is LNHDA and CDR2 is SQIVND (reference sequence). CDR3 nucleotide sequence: TGTGCCAGTAGTATGATTAGCGGGGCCACAGATACGCAGTATTTT. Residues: CASSMISGATDTQYF.

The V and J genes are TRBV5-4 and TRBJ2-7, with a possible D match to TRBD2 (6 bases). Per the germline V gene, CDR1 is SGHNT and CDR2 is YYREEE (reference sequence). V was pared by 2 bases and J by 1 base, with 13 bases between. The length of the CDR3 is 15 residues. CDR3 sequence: CASSFPGTLSYEQYF. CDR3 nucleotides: TGTGCCAGCAGCTTTCCCGGGACTTTGTCCTACGAGCAGTACTTC.

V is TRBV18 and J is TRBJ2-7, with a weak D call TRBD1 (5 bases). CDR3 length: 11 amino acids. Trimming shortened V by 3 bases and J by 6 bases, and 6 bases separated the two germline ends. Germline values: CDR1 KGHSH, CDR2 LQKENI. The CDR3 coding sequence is TGTGCCAGCTCACCTCAGGGCGAGCAGTACTTC. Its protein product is CASSPQGEQYF.

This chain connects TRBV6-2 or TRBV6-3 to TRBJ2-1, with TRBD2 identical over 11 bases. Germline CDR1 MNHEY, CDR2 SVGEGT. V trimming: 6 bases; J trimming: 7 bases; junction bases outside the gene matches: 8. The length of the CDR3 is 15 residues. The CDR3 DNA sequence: TGTGCCAGCAGCCTACTAGCGGGAGTGAAGAATGAGCAGTTCTTC. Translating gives CASSLLAGVKNEQFF.